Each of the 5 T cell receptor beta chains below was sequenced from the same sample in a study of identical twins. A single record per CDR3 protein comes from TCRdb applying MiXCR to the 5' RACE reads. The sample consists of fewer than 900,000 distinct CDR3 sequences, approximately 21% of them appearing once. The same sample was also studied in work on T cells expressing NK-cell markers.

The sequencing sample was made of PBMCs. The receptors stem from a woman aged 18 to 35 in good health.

The CDR3 DNA reads TGTGCCATCAGTGATTTCTCCGATGAGCAGTTCTTC. Translation gives CAISDFSDEQFF. The chain has TRBV10-3 and TRBJ2-1; D unresolved. The CDR3 runs 12 residues. Germline CDR1 ENHRY, CDR2 SYGVKD. V was pared by 3 bases and J by 8 bases, with 8 bases between.

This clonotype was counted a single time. This CDR3 reads CASSHRLAGATDTQYF. The CDR3 DNA is TGCGCCAGCAGCCATCGTTTAGCGGGAGCGACAGATACGCAGTATTTT. The rearrangement links TRBV4-3 to TRBJ2-3; the match to TRBD2 covers 9 bases. Germline lookup yields CDR1 LGHNA and CDR2 YSLEER. The CDR3 extends over 16 amino acids. Trimming cost V 3 bases and J 3 bases; bases outside gene matches: 7.

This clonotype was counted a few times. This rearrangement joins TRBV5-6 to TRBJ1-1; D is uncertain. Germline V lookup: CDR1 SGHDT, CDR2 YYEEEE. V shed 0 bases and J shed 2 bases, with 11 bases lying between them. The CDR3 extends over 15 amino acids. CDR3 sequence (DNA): TGTGCCAGCAGCTTGGCCTTGAGACAAAACACTGAAGCTTTCTTT. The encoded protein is CASSLALRQNTEAFF.

The CDR3: CASSGSGDGTDTQYF. CDR3 coding DNA: TGTGCCAGCAGCGGTAGCGGGGATGGCACAGATACGCAGTATTTT. The J gene is TRBJ2-3, the V gene TRBV9; 8 nucleotides agree with TRBD2. This CDR3 spans 15 amino acids. In germline, CDR1 is SGDLS, CDR2 YYNGEE. The ends lost 3 bases at V and 1 base at J; junction bases unmatched: 4.

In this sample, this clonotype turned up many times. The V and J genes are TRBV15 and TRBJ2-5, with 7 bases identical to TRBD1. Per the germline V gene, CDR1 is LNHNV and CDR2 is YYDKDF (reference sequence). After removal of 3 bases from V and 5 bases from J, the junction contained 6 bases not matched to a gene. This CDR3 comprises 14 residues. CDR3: CATSSRGWYETQYF. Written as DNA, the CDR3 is TGTGCCACCAGCAGCAGGGGGTGGTATGAGACCCAGTACTTC.